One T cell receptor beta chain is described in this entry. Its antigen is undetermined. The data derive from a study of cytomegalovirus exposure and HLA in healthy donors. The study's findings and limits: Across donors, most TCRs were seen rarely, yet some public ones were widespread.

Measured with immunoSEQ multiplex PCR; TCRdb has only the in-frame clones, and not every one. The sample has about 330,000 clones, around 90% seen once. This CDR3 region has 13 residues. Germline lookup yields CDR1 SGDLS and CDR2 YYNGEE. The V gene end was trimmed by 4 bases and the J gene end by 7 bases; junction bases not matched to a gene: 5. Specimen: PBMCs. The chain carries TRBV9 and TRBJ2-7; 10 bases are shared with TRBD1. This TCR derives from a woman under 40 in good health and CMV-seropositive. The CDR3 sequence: CASSTGQGLEQYF. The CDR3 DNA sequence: TGTGCCAGCAGCACGGGACAGGGGTTGGAGCAGTACTTC.